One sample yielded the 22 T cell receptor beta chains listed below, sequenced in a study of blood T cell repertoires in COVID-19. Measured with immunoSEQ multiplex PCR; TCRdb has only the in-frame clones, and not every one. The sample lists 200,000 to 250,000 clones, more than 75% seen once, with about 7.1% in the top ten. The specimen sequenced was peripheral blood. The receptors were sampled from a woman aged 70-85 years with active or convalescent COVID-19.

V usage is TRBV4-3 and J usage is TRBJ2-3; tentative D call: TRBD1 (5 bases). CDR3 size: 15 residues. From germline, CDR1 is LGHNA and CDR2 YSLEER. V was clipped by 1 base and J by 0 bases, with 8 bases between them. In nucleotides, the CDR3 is TGCGCCAGCAGCCAAGGGCAGGGAAGCACAGATACGCAGTATTTT. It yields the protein CASSQGQGSTDTQYF.

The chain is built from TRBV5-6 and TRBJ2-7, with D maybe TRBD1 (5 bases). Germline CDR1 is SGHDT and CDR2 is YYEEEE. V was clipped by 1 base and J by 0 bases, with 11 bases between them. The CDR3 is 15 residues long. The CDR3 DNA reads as TGTGCCAGCAGCTTGTGGGGCCCTAGCTCCTACGAGCAGTACTTC. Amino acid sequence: CASSLWGPSSYEQYF.

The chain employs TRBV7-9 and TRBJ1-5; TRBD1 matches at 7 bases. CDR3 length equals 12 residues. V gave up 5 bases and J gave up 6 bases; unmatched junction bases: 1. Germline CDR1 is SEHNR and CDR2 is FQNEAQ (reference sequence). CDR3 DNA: TGTGCCAGCAGCAACAGGGGTCAGCCCCAGCATTTT. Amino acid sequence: CASSNRGQPQHF. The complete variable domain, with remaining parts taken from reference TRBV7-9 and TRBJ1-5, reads DTGVSQNPRHKITKRGQNVTFRCDPISEHNRLYWYRQTLGQGPEFLTYFQNEAQLEKSRLLSDRFSAERPKGSFSTLEIQRTEQGDSAMYLCASSNRGQPQHFGDGTRLSIL.

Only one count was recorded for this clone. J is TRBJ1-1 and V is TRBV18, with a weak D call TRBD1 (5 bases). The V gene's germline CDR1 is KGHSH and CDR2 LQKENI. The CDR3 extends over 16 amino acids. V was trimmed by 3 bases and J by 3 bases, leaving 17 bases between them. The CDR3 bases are TGTGCCAGCTCACCCTCGATAGGGGCTGGGGACACTGAAGCTTTCTTT. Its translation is CASSPSIGAGDTEAFF. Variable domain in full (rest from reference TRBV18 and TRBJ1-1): NAGVMQNPRHLVRRRGQEARLRCSPMKGHSHVYWYRQLPEEGLKFMVYLQKENIIDESGMPKERFSAEFPKEGPSILRIQQVVRGDSAAYFCASSPSIGAGDTEAFFGQGTRLTVV.

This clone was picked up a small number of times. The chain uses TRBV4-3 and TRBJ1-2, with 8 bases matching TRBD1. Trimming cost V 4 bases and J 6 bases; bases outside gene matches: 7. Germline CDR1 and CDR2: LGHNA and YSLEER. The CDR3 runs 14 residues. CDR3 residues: CASSRVQGAHGYTF. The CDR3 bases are TGCGCCAGCAGCCGGGTCCAGGGGGCGCATGGCTACACCTTC.

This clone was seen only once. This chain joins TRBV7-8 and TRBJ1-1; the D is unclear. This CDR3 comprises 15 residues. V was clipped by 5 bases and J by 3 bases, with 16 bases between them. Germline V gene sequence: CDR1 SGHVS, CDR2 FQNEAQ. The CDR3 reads CASSRLGGAYTEAFF. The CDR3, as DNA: TGTGCCAGCAGCCGATTAGGAGGAGCATACACTGAAGCTTTCTTT.

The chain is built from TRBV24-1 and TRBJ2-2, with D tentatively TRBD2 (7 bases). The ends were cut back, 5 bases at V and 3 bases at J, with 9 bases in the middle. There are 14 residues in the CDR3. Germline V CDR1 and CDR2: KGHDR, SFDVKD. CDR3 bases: TGTGCCACCAGTGCGGGGGGCCACACCGGGGAGCTGTTTTTT. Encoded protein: CATSAGGHTGELFF.

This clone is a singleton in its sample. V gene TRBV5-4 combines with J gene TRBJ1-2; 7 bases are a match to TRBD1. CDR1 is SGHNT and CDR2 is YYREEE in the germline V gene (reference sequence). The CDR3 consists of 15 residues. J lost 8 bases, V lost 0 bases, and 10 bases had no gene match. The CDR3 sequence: CASSLAGRGDGGYTF. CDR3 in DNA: TGTGCCAGCAGCTTGGCCGGCAGGGGGGACGGGGGCTACACCTTC.

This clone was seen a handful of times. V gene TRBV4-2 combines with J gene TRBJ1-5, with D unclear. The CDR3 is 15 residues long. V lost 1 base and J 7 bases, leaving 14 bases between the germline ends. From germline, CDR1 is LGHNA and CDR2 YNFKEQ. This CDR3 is CASSQAGGEKQPQHF. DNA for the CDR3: TGTGCCAGCAGCCAAGCTGGCGGGGAAAAACAGCCCCAGCATTTT.

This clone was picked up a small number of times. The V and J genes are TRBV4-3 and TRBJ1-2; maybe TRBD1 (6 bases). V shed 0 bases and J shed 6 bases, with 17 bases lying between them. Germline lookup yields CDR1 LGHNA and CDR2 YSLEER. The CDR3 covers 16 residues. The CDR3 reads CASSQEWQGTQNGYTF. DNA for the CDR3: TGCGCCAGCAGCCAAGAATGGCAGGGGACCCAAAATGGCTACACCTTC.

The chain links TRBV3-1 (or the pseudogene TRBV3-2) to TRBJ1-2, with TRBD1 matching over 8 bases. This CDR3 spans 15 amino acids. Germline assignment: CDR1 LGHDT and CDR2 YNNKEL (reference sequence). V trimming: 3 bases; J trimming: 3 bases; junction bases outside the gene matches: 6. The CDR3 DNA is TGTGCCAGCAGCCACCTTGACAGGGGCGACTATGGCTACACCTTC. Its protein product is CASSHLDRGDYGYTF.

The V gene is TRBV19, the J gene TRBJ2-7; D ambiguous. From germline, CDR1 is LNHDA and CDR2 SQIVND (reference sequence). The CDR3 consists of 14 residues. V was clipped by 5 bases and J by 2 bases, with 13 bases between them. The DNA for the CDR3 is TGTGCCAGTAGTCCCCATGGCAGGACCTACGAGCAGTACTTC. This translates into CASSPHGRTYEQYF.

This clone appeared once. CDR3 in DNA: TGTGCCAGCAGTGACACATTGGCGGGTTCAGATACGCAGTATTTT. Its protein product is CASSDTLAGSDTQYF. The chain joins TRBV6-1 to TRBJ2-3, with D possibly TRBD2 on 5 matching bases. CDR1 is MNHNS and CDR2 is SASEGT in the germline V gene. Trimming took 3 bases from V and 4 from J, leaving 14 bases between them. The CDR3 loop spans 15 amino acids.

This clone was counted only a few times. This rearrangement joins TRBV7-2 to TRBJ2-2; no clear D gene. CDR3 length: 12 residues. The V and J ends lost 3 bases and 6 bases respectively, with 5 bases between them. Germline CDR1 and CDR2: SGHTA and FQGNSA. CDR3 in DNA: TGTGCCAGCAGCTTCCGAGCCGGGGAGCTGTTTTTT. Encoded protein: CASSFRAGELFF.

CDR3 loop: CASSSGYEQYF. DNA of the CDR3: TGTGCCAGCAGTTCGGGATACGAGCAGTACTTC. The genes are TRBV12-3 or TRBV12-4 and TRBJ2-7; D possibly corresponds to TRBD2 (5 bases). The CDR3 covers 11 residues. With 4 bases removed from V and 4 bases from J, the gap between germline ends came to 5 bases.

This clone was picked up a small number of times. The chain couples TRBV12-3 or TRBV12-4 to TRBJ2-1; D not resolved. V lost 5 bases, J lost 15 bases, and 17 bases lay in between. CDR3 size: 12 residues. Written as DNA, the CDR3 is TGTGCCAGCAGTCCGTCCGCCGGGTCCTCGTTCTTC. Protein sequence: CASSPSAGSSFF.

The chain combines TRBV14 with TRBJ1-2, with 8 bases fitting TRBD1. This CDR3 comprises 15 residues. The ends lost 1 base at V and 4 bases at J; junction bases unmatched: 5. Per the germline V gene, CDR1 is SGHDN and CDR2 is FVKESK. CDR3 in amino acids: CASSQVGTGTYGYTF. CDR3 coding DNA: TGTGCCAGCAGCCAAGTGGGGACAGGCACCTATGGCTACACCTTC. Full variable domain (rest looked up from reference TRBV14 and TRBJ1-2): EAGVTQFPSHSVIEKGQTVTLRCDPISGHDNLYWYRRVMGKEIKFLLHFVKESKQDESGMPNNRFLAERTGGTYSTLKVQPAELEDSGVYFCASSQVGTGTYGYTFGSGTRLTVV.

The CDR3 DNA reads as TGTGCCAGCAGTGAATCCACGGGTAATGAAAAACTGTTTTTT. Protein: CASSESTGNEKLFF. The V and J genes are TRBV6-1 and TRBJ1-4; D not certain. The V end was cut by 2 bases, the J end by 4 bases, with 8 bases between. Germline loops: CDR1 MNHNS, CDR2 SASEGT. CDR3 length equals 14 residues.

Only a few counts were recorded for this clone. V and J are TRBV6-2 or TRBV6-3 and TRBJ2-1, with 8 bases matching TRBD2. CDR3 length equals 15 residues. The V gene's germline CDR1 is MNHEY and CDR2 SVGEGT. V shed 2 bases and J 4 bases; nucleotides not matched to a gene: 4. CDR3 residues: CASSYRTSGYNEQFF. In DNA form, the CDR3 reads TGTGCCAGCAGTTACCGAACTAGCGGATACAATGAGCAGTTCTTC.

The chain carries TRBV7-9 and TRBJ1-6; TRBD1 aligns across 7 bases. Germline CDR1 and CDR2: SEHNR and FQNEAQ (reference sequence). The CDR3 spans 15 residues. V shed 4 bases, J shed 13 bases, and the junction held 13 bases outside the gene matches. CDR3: CASSSDGQALGPLHF. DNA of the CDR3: TGTGCCAGCAGCTCGGACGGACAGGCCCTAGGCCCCCTCCACTTT.

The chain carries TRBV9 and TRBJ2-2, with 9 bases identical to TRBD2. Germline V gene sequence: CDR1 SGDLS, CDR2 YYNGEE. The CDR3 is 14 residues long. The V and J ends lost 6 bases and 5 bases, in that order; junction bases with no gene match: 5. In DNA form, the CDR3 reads TGTGCCAGCACCCAGCGGGGGGAAACCGGGGAGCTGTTTTTT. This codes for CASTQRGETGELFF.

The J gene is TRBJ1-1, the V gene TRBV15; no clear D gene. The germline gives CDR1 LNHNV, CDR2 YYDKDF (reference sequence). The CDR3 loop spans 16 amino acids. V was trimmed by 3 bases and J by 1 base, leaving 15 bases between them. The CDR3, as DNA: TGTGCCACCAGCAGCGCGACTCCAATAGGGAACACTGAAGCTTTCTTT. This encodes CATSSATPIGNTEAFF.